This T cell receptor beta chain was found in a study of T-cell reconstitution after alpha-beta-depleted transplantation in children. Germline CDR1 reads SGHNT; CDR2 reads YENEEA. This CDR3 region has 15 residues. Broader study findings: Newly made T cells mostly supplied T-cell counts and diversity one year after transplant. The high TCRbeta diversity at day 60 in some patients came from surviving recipient T cells and thymic progenitors. As was reported, about two months after transplant, alpha-beta T cells came from several hundred expanded graft clones.

Unique molecular identifiers were used in preparing the TCRbeta library. TCRdb reanalysed the PCR reads using MiXCR and keeps one entry per CDR3 protein. The top ten hold under 30% of the sample, which has fewer than 550,000 distinct CDR3 sequences, around 15% seen once. This clonotype was found a few times. What it binds is not known. Its ends do not fully match the called genes, so a read error is possible. The genes are TRBV11-3 and TRBJ2-1; weak D call: TRBD1 (5 bases). Sequences were derived from PBMCs, mostly from graft donor cells, sampled 360 days after TCRalphabeta/CD19-depleted stem cell transplant. This TCR came from a boy in the first two years of life who had a stem cell transplant for Wiskott-Aldrich syndrome, so the T cells may come from the graft donor. Here the CDR3 reads CASRLGASSYNEQFF. CDR3 DNA: TGTGCCAGCAGATTAGGGGCGTCCTCCTACAATGAGCAGTTCTTC.